Following are 5 T cell receptor beta chains from one sample sequenced in a study of cytomegalovirus exposure and HLA in healthy donors. Primers included in the PCR were 60 Vbeta and 13 Jbeta primers. Profiled with immunoSEQ multiplex PCR; TCRdb holds only in-frame clones, not every one. The sample carries approximately 130,000 clones, over 60% recorded once. The sequenced sample was PBMCs. These TCRs come from a woman in her forties in good health and CMV-seronegative.

A remark on this clone: A junction end diverges from the germline sequence, so it may reflect a read error. The chain has TRBV5-6 and TRBJ2-6; a possible D gene is TRBD1 (5 bases). There are 14 residues in the CDR3. Germline V lookup: CDR1 SGHDT, CDR2 YYEEEE. The DNA for the CDR3 is TGTGCCAGCAGCTTGCGCTCTGGGGCCAACGGCCTGACTTTC. The encoded protein is CASSLRSGANGLTF. Full variable domain (remainder filled in from reference TRBV5-6 and TRBJ2-6): DAGVTQSPTHLIKTRGQQVTLRCSPKSGHDTVSWYQQALGQGPQFIFQYYEEEERQRGNFPDRFSGHQFPNYSSELNVNALLLGDSALYLCASSLRSGANGLTFGAGSRLTVL.

J is TRBJ1-2 and V is TRBV6-5; TRBD1 agrees at 7 bases. Looked up from germline, CDR1 is MNHEY and CDR2 is SVGAGI. This CDR3 has 13 amino acids. After removal of 6 bases from V and 2 bases from J, the junction contained 3 bases not matched to a gene. The CDR3 protein is CASSQTGNYGYTF. The CDR3 nucleotides read TGTGCCAGCAGCCAGACAGGGAACTATGGCTACACCTTC.

The chain couples TRBV6-5 to TRBJ2-7, with TRBD2 matching 8 bases. The V and J ends lost 6 bases and 1 base, in that order; junction bases with no gene match: 8. The germline gives CDR1 MNHEY, CDR2 SVGAGI. This CDR3 has 15 amino acids. Here the CDR3 DNA reads TGTGCCAGCAGCGGGGGGGCAGGGGAATCCTACGAGCAGTACTTC. Its protein product is CASSGGAGESYEQYF.

The J gene is TRBJ1-6, the V gene TRBV23-1; D is uncertain. TRBV23-1 is designated an ORF whose function remains uncertain. The CDR3 runs 17 residues. V was clipped by 0 bases and J by 8 bases, with 17 bases between them. The CDR3 DNA follows: TGCGCCAGCAGTCAATCTTATAAGACACCGAAGGATTCACCCCTCCACTTT. It translates to CASSQSYKTPKDSPLHF.

This sequence joins TRBV5-1 and TRBJ1-5, with 8 bases aligning to TRBD1. The V gene end was trimmed by 8 bases and the J gene end by 2 bases; junction bases not matched to a gene: 9. Germline CDR1 and CDR2: SGHRS and YFSETQ. The CDR3 sequence is 15 residues long. The DNA for the CDR3 is TGCGCCAGTCGCCTCACGACAGGGGGCAATCAGCCCCAGCATTTT. It codes for CASRLTTGGNQPQHF.